This T cell receptor beta chain was retrieved from a study of Ad26.COV2.S vaccination and SARS-CoV-2 variants. General study findings and limits: After vaccination, reports described spike-specific CD8+ and CD4+ T cell responses as showing substantial breadth. People who got the vaccine had more spike-specific TCR breadth than people who got placebo.

This CDR3 contains 15 residues. Germline V gives CDR1 LNHDA, CDR2 SQIVND (reference sequence). The V end lost 3 bases, the J end lost 2 bases, and 13 bases lay between the germline ends. Profiling relied on immunoSEQ multiplex PCR, and the TCRdb table lists in-frame clones only, not all of them. The sample lists around 100,000 clones, around three quarters occurring once. Regarding this clone: Antigen: not known.

The sequence derives from a human donor who had recovered from COVID-19. The sample consisted of peripheral blood, taken after recovery from COVID-19. The chain joins TRBV19 to TRBJ2-5, with D possibly TRBD2 on 6 matching bases. In nucleotides, the CDR3 is TGTGCCAGTAGTATGGGGAGGACTTTTCAAGAGACCCAGTACTTC. It translates to CASSMGRTFQETQYF.